Listed below are T cell receptor beta chains from one sample, sequenced in a study of regulatory T cells in long-lasting Graves disease. TCRdb ran MiXCR on the multiplex PCR reads and lists one entry per CDR3 protein. The repertoire holds some 340,000 distinct CDR3 sequences, approximately 12% seen once, with 18% in the top ten. The same sample was also used in a study of T cells in Graves' hyperthyroidism and ophthalmopathy.

This material consisted of peripheral blood mononuclear cells (PBMCs), taken at new diagnosis, from a patient treated with antithyroid drugs. These receptor sequences come from a woman under 30 with Graves disease. Both conserved end residues are part of each CDR3. D genes are given only for firm matches. The size of a clone is reported for some rows only, either as once, few or many, or as a class for expanded clones.

v_call	clone_size	d_call	j_call	cdr3_length	cdr3_aa	cdr3_nt
TRBV20-1	many	TRBD2	TRBJ2-7	13	CSARSRELYEQYF	TGCAGTGCTAGATCGCGGGAGCTTTACGAGCAGTACTTC
TRBV12-3/TRBV12-4	NA	NA	TRBJ1-2	13	CASSLPANYGYTF	TGTGCCAGCAGCTTACCAGCTAACTATGGCTACACCTTC
TRBV6-5	many	NA	TRBJ1-4	15	CASSSLSMGSEKLFF	TGTGCCAGCAGTTCCCTGAGTATGGGCTCGGAAAAACTGTTTTTT
TRBV7-2	many	TRBD2	TRBJ2-3	17	CASSLRAGGLSTDTQYF	TGTGCCAGCAGCTTAAGAGCGGGAGGGCTCTCCACAGATACGCAGTATTTT
TRBV28	many	NA	TRBJ1-3	13	CASRVRSGNTIYF	TGTGCCTCCCGAGTCCGCTCTGGAAACACCATATATTTT
TRBV3-1	NA	NA	TRBJ1-6	13	CASSQVVGSPLHF	TGTGCCAGCAGCCAAGTAGTAGGTTCACCCCTCCACTTT
TRBV10-3	many	NA	TRBJ2-1	16	CAISESREGAYNEQFF	TGTGCCATCAGTGAGTCAAGGGAGGGGGCCTACAATGAGCAGTTCTTC
TRBV27	many	NA	TRBJ2-3	15	CASTSRGYTTDTQYF	TGTGCCAGCACCTCCAGGGGCTACACAACAGATACGCAGTATTTT
TRBV6-2/TRBV6-3	few	TRBD2	TRBJ2-1	18	CASRPGVAGVVIYNEQFF	TGTGCCAGCAGGCCCGGGGTAGCGGGAGTGGTTATCTACAATGAGCAGTTCTTC
TRBV12-3/TRBV12-4	many	NA	TRBJ1-2	11	CATKEANGYTF	TGTGCCACCAAAGAGGCGAATGGCTACACCTTC
TRBV18	NA	TRBD2	TRBJ2-1	15	CASSRTSGYYNEQFF	TGTGCCAGCTCACGGACTAGCGGATACTACAATGAGCAGTTCTTC
TRBV28	NA	NA	TRBJ2-1	14	CASSFRGQIYEQFF	TGTGCCAGCAGTTTCCGCGGGCAGATTTATGAGCAGTTCTTC
TRBV9	few	TRBD2	TRBJ2-5	16	CASSVDVGGGQETQYF	TGTGCCAGCAGCGTAGATGTCGGCGGGGGACAAGAGACCCAGTACTTC
TRBV27	many	NA	TRBJ1-1	18	CASSSVRRRAQRASEAFF	TGTGCCAGCAGTTCTGTTAGAAGGCGGGCACAGAGGGCGTCTGAAGCTTTCTTT
TRBV5-1	many	NA	TRBJ2-1	15	CASSPSNGVGDEQFF	TGCGCCAGCAGCCCTTCAAACGGGGTAGGCGATGAGCAGTTCTTC
TRBV25-1	NA	NA	TRBJ1-6	15	CASSEWGRLGSPLHF	TGTGCCAGCAGTGAGTGGGGGAGGCTTGGGTCACCCCTCCACTTT
TRBV28	many	NA	TRBJ1-5	21	CASSLCPENLQGRNSNQPQHF	TGTGCCAGCAGTTTATGCCCCGAAAACTTACAGGGACGAAATAGCAATCAGCCCCAGCATTTT
TRBV19	NA	TRBD1	TRBJ1-5	14	CASSEQGHNQPQHF	TGTGCCAGTAGTGAACAGGGGCACAATCAGCCCCAGCATTTT